This T cell receptor beta chain was obtained from a study of T cell responses to AZD1222 COVID-19 vaccine. The germline gives CDR1 LGHNA, CDR2 YSLEER. Trimming cost V 4 bases and J 6 bases, with 12 bases left between them. The CDR3 totals 14 residues. Data came from immunoSEQ multiplex PCR; TCRdb stores just in-frame clones and leaves some out. The table records about 100,000 clones, more than 85% of them present only once. V usage is TRBV4-3 and J usage is TRBJ2-2; D possibly matches TRBD1 or TRBD2 (5 bases each). The input for sequencing was peripheral blood, taken on day 0 of AZD1222 vaccination. The TCR originated in an adult in good health. The DNA for the CDR3 is TGCGCCAGCAGCCCCCGAGGGGCGGCCGGGGAGCTGTTTTTT. This translates into CASSPRGAAGELFF.